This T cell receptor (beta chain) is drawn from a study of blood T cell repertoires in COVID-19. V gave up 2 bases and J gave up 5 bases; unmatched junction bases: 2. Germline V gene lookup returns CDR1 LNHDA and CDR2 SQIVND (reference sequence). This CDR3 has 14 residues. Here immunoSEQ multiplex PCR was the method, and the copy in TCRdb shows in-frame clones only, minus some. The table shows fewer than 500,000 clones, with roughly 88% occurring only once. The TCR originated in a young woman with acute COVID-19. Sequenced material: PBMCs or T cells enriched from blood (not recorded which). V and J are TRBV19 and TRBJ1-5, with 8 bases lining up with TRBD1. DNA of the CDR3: TGTGCCAGTAGTATACAGGGGGCTTATCAGCCCCAGCATTTT. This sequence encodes CASSIQGAYQPQHF. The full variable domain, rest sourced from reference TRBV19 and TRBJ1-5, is DGGITQSPKYLFRKEGQNVTLSCEQNLNHDAMYWYRQDPGQGLRLIYYSQIVNDFQKGDIAEGYSVSREKKESFPLTVTSAQKNPTAFYLCASSIQGAYQPQHFGDGTRLSIL.